This T cell receptor (beta chain) is drawn from a study of patients and donors after allogeneic stem cell transplantation (dated by TCRdb to between 2020 and 2021). The CDR3 spans 15 residues, from the cysteine through the phenylalanine. Only the CDR3 portion is preserved as DNA: 45 bases, with reading frame beginning at the first base. Germline trimming amounts to 4 bases on V and 4 bases on J, with 5 as the count of junction bases outside the gene matches. CDR1 and CDR2 were assigned from the germline V gene as SGDLS and YYNGEE. Receptor amplification or capture employed RT-PCR. Sequencing instrument: NextSeq 550. TCRdb reprocessed the public reads (quality trimming at Q25 with fastp, clone calling with MiXCR) and kept in-frame beta chains. For every CDR3 protein sequence, its rows merge into one entry that carries the most common genes and DNA. The sample profile shows about 230,000 distinct CDR3 sequences; 14% of them were found once. About 9.9% of the sample goes to the ten largest clones.

This clonotype was found many times. Its antigen is not yet known. No much larger clone exists at a distance of one base, and base qualities are not known. Source material: blood, either unsorted or a sorted T cell fraction (not recorded which). The sequence was collected from a human donor who was either an allogeneic HSCT recipient or a stem cell or donor lymphocyte infusion donor (not recorded which). It is not recorded whose cells these are; they may come from a transplant donor. This sequence uses TRBV9 and TRBJ2-1; a stretch of 10 junction bases matches TRBD2. The CDR3 region reads CASSQTSGSYNEQFF. The sequenced DNA: TGTGCCAGCAGCCAGACTAGCGGGTCGTACAATGAGCAGTTCTTC.